Listed below are T cell receptor beta chains from one sample, sequenced in a study of OX40 agonist ivuxolimab in advanced cancers. The protocol was immunoSEQ multiplex PCR, while the TCRdb copy is restricted to in-frame clones and leaves out a portion. The sample contains about 69,000 clones, about 89% of which appear only once. This sample comprised CD4+ or CD8+ T cells sorted from blood, obtained in a trial of the OX40 agonist ivuxolimab. These receptors were obtained from an adult with an advanced solid tumor such as melanoma, head and neck, liver or kidney cancer. CDR3s leave out the opening cysteine and the closing phenylalanine or tryptophan.

CDR3aa,len,v_gene,j_gene
ASSNDRGSNQPQH,13,TRBV6-5,TRBJ1-5
ASSYARSETQY,11,TRBV6-6,TRBJ2-5
ASSLKVSGSYEQY,13,TRBV27,TRBJ2-7
ASGLVGGSPETQY,13,TRBV12-5,TRBJ2-5
ASRGYGQEETQY,12,TRBV4-2,TRBJ2-5
ASSRRRELVHEQF,13,TRBV23-1,TRBJ2-1
ASSLSRSSYNEQF,13,TRBV7-3,TRBJ2-1
AWSRASGFQETQY,13,TRBV30,TRBJ2-5
SVELAQGEGGYT,12,TRBV29-1,TRBJ1-2
ASSFSTSGSATGELF,15,TRBV7-2,TRBJ2-2
ASKRTEAASEKLF,13,TRBV10-2,TRBJ1-4
ASRSNRGATQLYFSTDTQY,19,TRBV19,TRBJ2-3
ASTRTDFTEAF,11,TRBV2,TRBJ1-1
ASYRDRGSYNEQF,13,TRBV27,TRBJ2-1
ASTQGFSNQPQH,12,TRBV28,TRBJ1-5
ASSLTSGGAITEAF,14,TRBV7-3,TRBJ1-1
ASSPTGGSGNTIY,13,TRBV18,TRBJ1-3
ASSVTGMWAF,10,TRBV5-1,TRBJ1-1
ASSLALADPEQF,12,TRBV5-1,TRBJ2-1
ASRKTGTGGHGYT,13,TRBV6-5,TRBJ1-2
ASSEVRTVGEKLF,13,TRBV2,TRBJ1-4
ASSKERRRTKNYGYT,15,TRBV21-1,TRBJ1-2
ASSSPTGTLNTEAF,14,TRBV5-5,TRBJ1-1
ASSFGQYGSGYT,12,TRBV7-9,TRBJ1-2
ASSQRLTGEQF,11,TRBV14,TRBJ2-1
AISESGGSNQPQH,13,TRBV10-3,TRBJ1-5
SVALAGNEKLF,11,TRBV29-1,TRBJ1-4
ASSIERGVGYT,11,TRBV19,TRBJ1-2
ASSPRLAGVSETQY,14,TRBV5-1,TRBJ2-5
ASSLSPFGLAGYEQY,15,TRBV11-2,TRBJ2-7
ASGPGQGMSNQPQH,14,TRBV12-5,TRBJ1-5
AISPGQASAYEQY,13,TRBV10-3,TRBJ2-7
ASSSSGSTDTQY,12,TRBV19,TRBJ2-3
ASSASLNTGELF,12,TRBV6-4,TRBJ2-2
ASSLKGGTAPTIY,13,TRBV7-9,TRBJ1-3
ASKGATGEQY,10,TRBV25-1,TRBJ2-7
ASSYSQPGNTEAF,13,TRBV6-5,TRBJ1-1
ASSESRGFSYEQY,13,TRBV2,TRBJ2-7
ASSRDRSKDTIY,12,TRBV6-5,TRBJ1-3
ASSLVGNSGNTIY,13,TRBV7-6,TRBJ1-3
ATQGYTEAF,9,TRBV15,TRBJ1-1
ASRAQGWRDTQY,12,TRBV6-5,TRBJ2-3